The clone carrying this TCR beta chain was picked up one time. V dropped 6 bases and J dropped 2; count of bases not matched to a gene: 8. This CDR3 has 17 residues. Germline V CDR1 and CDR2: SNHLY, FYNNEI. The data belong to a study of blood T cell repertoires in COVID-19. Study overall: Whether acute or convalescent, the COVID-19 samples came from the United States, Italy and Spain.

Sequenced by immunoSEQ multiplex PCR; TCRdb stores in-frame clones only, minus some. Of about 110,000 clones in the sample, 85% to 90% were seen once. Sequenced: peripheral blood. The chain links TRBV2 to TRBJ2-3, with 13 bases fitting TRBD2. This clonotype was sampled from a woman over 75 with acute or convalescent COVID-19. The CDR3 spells CASSLRLAGGATDTQYF. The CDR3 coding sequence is TGTGCCAGCAGCCTTCGACTAGCGGGGGGCGCCACAGATACGCAGTATTTT.